Listed here are 29 T cell receptor beta chains from one sample, sequenced in a study of cytomegalovirus exposure and HLA in healthy donors. 60 Vbeta and 13 Jbeta primers were used in PCR. Measured with immunoSEQ multiplex PCR; TCRdb has only the in-frame clones, and not every one. Among roughly 200,000 clones listed, under 85% were seen once. What was sequenced was PBMCs. These receptors were collected from a man between 45 and 60 years old in good health and CMV-seronegative.

The chain couples TRBV27 to TRBJ2-5, with D unresolved. The germline V gene has CDR1 MNHEY and CDR2 SMNVEV (reference sequence). The CDR3 has 13 amino acids. Trimming shortened V by 5 bases and J by 0 bases, and 7 bases separated the two germline ends. The CDR3 DNA reads TGTGCCAGCAGTCAAGCGTACCAAGAGACCCAGTACTTC. Protein sequence: CASSQAYQETQYF.

The V and J genes are TRBV7-2 and TRBJ2-3; 8 bases map to TRBD2. CDR1 is SGHTA, CDR2 FQGNSA, per germline. The CDR3 totals 14 residues. V was pared by 10 bases and J by 5 bases, with 11 bases of the junction left unmatched. The CDR3 is CANSGGSRGDTQYF. The CDR3 DNA follows: TGTGCCAACTCGGGGGGGTCCAGAGGAGATACGCAGTATTTT.

The chain joins TRBV7-3 to TRBJ2-5, with a weak D call TRBD1 (5 bases). Per the germline V gene, CDR1 is SGHTA and CDR2 is FQGTGA. The CDR3 totals 13 residues. With 5 bases removed from V and 3 bases from J, the gap between germline ends came to 10 bases. The CDR3 nucleotides are TGTGCCAGCAGCAAGACAGTAGAAGAGACCCAGTACTTC. Protein: CASSKTVEETQYF.

This chain links TRBV27 with TRBJ1-2; a possible D gene is TRBD1 (6 bases). Germline values: CDR1 MNHEY, CDR2 SMNVEV (reference sequence). Trimming took 6 bases from V and 5 from J, leaving 7 bases between them. The CDR3 covers 11 residues. The CDR3 coding sequence is TGTGCCAGCAGAACAGGGTATGGCTACACCTTC. This translates into CASRTGYGYTF.

Turning to this clone: Mismatch with germline at one junction end may stem from a read error. The CDR3 DNA is TGTGCCAGCAGCAAAGAAACGCTAGGTTACAATGAGCAGTTCTTC. Translation gives CASSKETLGYNEQFF. V usage is TRBV4-2 and J usage is TRBJ2-1, with no clear D. Germline V CDR1 and CDR2: LGHNA, YNFKEQ. This CDR3 has 15 amino acids.

The J gene is TRBJ1-1, the V gene TRBV4-1; D is unresolved. Trimming shortened V by 2 bases and J by 9 bases, and 13 bases separated the two germline ends. The length of the CDR3 is 13 residues. Germline loops: CDR1 MGHRA, CDR2 YSYEKL. The CDR3 protein is CASSQQTRLQAFF. The DNA for the CDR3 is TGCGCCAGCAGCCAACAGACGCGGCTCCAAGCTTTCTTT.

This chain links TRBV6-5 with TRBJ2-7; possible D gene TRBD2, 6 bases. The germline gives CDR1 MNHEY, CDR2 SVGAGI. This CDR3 region has 14 residues. Trimming pared 0 bases from V and 3 bases from J, leaving 9 bases between. CDR3 sequence: CASSYSGLSYEQYF. Written as DNA, the CDR3 is TGTGCCAGCAGTTACTCGGGACTCAGCTACGAGCAGTACTTC.

The genes are TRBV6-5 and TRBJ2-7, with 7 bases fitting TRBD1. V shed 5 bases and J 1 base; nucleotides not matched to a gene: 8. CDR3 size: 15 residues. The V gene's germline CDR1 is MNHEY and CDR2 SVGAGI. CDR3 residues: CASSPSETGSYEQYF. CDR3 in DNA: TGTGCCAGCAGTCCCTCCGAGACAGGGTCCTACGAGCAGTACTTC.

The chain employs TRBV2 and TRBJ1-2; D might be TRBD1 (5 bases). Germline V lookup: CDR1 SNHLY, CDR2 FYNNEI. Trimming left V 6 bases short and J 5 bases short, with 16 bases between. The CDR3 covers 14 residues. CDR3 sequence: CASRVKGLEYGYTF. The CDR3 DNA sequence: TGTGCCAGCAGAGTGAAGGGGCTTGAGTATGGCTACACCTTC. Together with reference TRBV2 and TRBJ1-2, the CDR3 gives the full variable domain: EPEVTQTPSHQVTQMGQEVILRCVPISNHLYFYWYRQILGQKVEFLVSFYNNEISEKSEIFDDQFSVERPDGSNFTLKIRSTKLEDSAMYFCASRVKGLEYGYTFGSGTRLTVV.

The chain recombines TRBV21-1 with TRBJ1-2. TRBV21-1 represents a pseudogene. The CDR3 has 14 residues. CDR3 sequence: CASSIGIPVAGYTF. Here the CDR3 DNA reads TGTGCCAGCAGCATCGGGATCCCAGTTGCTGGCTACACCTTC.

The chain carries TRBV27 and TRBJ2-1, with 8 bases that match TRBD1. The germline V gene has CDR1 MNHEY and CDR2 SMNVEV (reference sequence). V lost 0 bases and J lost 5; bases outside the gene matches: 3. This CDR3 has 15 residues. The CDR3 coding sequence is TGTGCCAGCAGTTTATCGTGGACAGGGAACAATGAGCAGTTCTTC. It yields the protein CASSLSWTGNNEQFF.

The chain carries TRBV30 and TRBJ2-2; 8 positions match TRBD1. The CDR3 length is 14 residues. With V trimmed by 5 bases and J by 2 bases, 4 bases remained unmatched. Looked up from germline, CDR1 is GTSNPN and CDR2 is SVGIG (reference sequence). This chain's CDR3 is CAWEQGGNTGELFF. The CDR3 coding sequence is TGTGCCTGGGAACAGGGGGGAAACACCGGGGAGCTGTTTTTT.

The V call is TRBV6-5, the J call TRBJ2-7; maybe TRBD1 (7 bases). The V and J ends lost 5 bases and 6 bases respectively, with 17 bases between them. Germline V gives CDR1 MNHEY, CDR2 SVGAGI. The CDR3 has 14 amino acids. CDR3 protein: CASSARQGGSEQYF. CDR3 nucleotides: TGTGCCAGCAGTGCCCGACAGGGAGGAAGCGAGCAGTACTTC.

This chain uses TRBV5-1 with TRBJ1-1, with 9 bases aligning to TRBD1. Per germline, CDR1 SGHRS and CDR2 YFSETQ. This CDR3 has 18 residues. V lost 2 bases to trimming and J lost 3 bases; unmatched junction nucleotides: 14. The CDR3 protein is CASSLGRQGELKDTEAFF. The CDR3 DNA sequence: TGCGCCAGCAGCTTAGGGAGACAGGGGGAGTTGAAGGACACTGAAGCTTTCTTT.

V is TRBV30 and J is TRBJ2-6, with a possible D match to TRBD2 (5 bases). Trimming left V 0 bases short and J 1 base short, with 22 bases between. Germline CDR1 reads GTSNPN; CDR2 reads SVGIG (reference sequence). The CDR3 totals 20 residues. This chain's CDR3 is CAWSVHSRANLLSGANVLTF. The CDR3 nucleotides read TGTGCCTGGAGTGTACATTCGAGGGCCAACTTGCTGTCTGGGGCCAACGTCCTGACTTTC.

This clone has a handful of counts. The V call is TRBV4-1, the J call TRBJ2-3, with TRBD2 identical over 9 bases. The CDR3 has 16 residues. The V gene end was trimmed by 1 base and the J gene end by 0 bases; junction bases not matched to a gene: 2. CDR1 and CDR2 (germline): MGHRA, YSYEKL. The CDR3 DNA is TGCGCCAGCAGCCAAGTACTAGCGGGTAGCACAGATACGCAGTATTTT. Encoded protein: CASSQVLAGSTDTQYF.

The genes are TRBV19 and TRBJ2-3, with TRBD1 identical over 8 bases. Looked up from germline, CDR1 is LNHDA and CDR2 is SQIVND (reference sequence). Trimming at V came to 3 bases and at J to 1 base, leaving 3 bases not matched to a gene. The CDR3 is made up of 15 amino acids. The CDR3 region has the DNA TGTGCCAGTAGTATCCCGGGACAGGGCACAGATACGCAGTATTTT. Protein product: CASSIPGQGTDTQYF.

The chain links TRBV28 to TRBJ1-2, with D uncertain. Germline lookup yields CDR1 MDHEN and CDR2 SYDVKM. The V end lost 1 base, the J end lost 3 bases, and 15 bases lay between the germline ends. The CDR3 spans 16 residues. The CDR3 loop reads CASSLSSRTSDYGYTF. CDR3 coding DNA: TGTGCCAGCAGTTTATCCTCCCGTACATCCGACTATGGCTACACCTTC.

This rearrangement joins TRBV18 to TRBJ1-1, with unresolved D. The V end was cut by 5 bases, the J end by 3 bases, with 10 bases between. Per the germline V gene, CDR1 is KGHSH and CDR2 is LQKENI. The CDR3 covers 13 residues. DNA for the CDR3: TGTGCCAGCTCAGACGCCGGAGACACTGAAGCTTTCTTT. Protein sequence: CASSDAGDTEAFF.

The rearrangement joins TRBV5-3 to TRBJ1-5; D is unresolved. TRBV5-3 qualifies as an ORF whose function is uncertain. The CDR3 has 12 residues. With 4 bases removed from V and 7 bases from J, the gap between germline ends came to 9 bases. The CDR3: CARSPLHQPQHF. The CDR3 nucleotides read TGTGCCAGAAGCCCACTCCACCAGCCCCAGCATTTT.

The V call is TRBV2, the J call TRBJ2-6; D may be TRBD2 (7 bases). V was pared by 4 bases and J by 3 bases, with 10 bases between. The CDR3 spans 15 residues. The germline V gene has CDR1 SNHLY and CDR2 FYNNEI. CDR3: CASSVGGRGANVLTF. The CDR3 region has the DNA TGTGCCAGCAGTGTGGGGGGGCGTGGGGCCAACGTCCTGACTTTC.

J is TRBJ2-1 and V is TRBV5-1; D may be TRBD1 (6 bases). The CDR3 has 13 amino acids. Deletions cut 2 bases from V and 9 bases from J, with 12 bases between. Per the germline V gene, CDR1 is SGHRS and CDR2 is YFSETQ. The CDR3 reads CASSFGGESEQFF. CDR3 coding DNA: TGCGCCAGCAGCTTTGGGGGCGAAAGTGAGCAGTTCTTC. The full variable domain, rest sourced from reference TRBV5-1 and TRBJ2-1, is KAGVTQTPRYLIKTRGQQVTLSCSPISGHRSVSWYQQTPGQGLQFLFEYFSETQRNKGNFPGRFSGRQFSNSRSEMNVSTLELGDSALYLCASSFGGESEQFFGPGTRLTVL.

The chain combines TRBV2 with TRBJ1-5; perhaps TRBD1 as D (6 bases). V was shortened by 7 bases and J by 2 bases, with 12 bases between the two germline ends. CDR1 and CDR2 from the germline V gene are SNHLY and FYNNEI. The CDR3 length is 14 residues. The CDR3: CASNGGAGNQPQHF. CDR3 nucleotides: TGTGCCAGCAATGGGGGGGCCGGCAATCAGCCCCAGCATTTT. Complete variable domain (other parts from reference TRBV2 and TRBJ1-5): EPEVTQTPSHQVTQMGQEVILRCVPISNHLYFYWYRQILGQKVEFLVSFYNNEISEKSEIFDDQFSVERPDGSNFTLKIRSTKLEDSAMYFCASNGGAGNQPQHFGDGTRLSIL.

The genes are TRBV19 and TRBJ2-3, with 7 bases aligning to TRBD1. The CDR3 spans 14 residues. Germline values: CDR1 LNHDA, CDR2 SQIVND (reference sequence). V was pared by 6 bases and J by 5 bases, with 8 bases of the junction left unmatched. In DNA form, the CDR3 reads TGTGCCAGTAGAGGGGGCAGGGTTGGAGATACGCAGTATTTT. It translates to CASRGGRVGDTQYF.

The V call is TRBV29-1, the J call TRBJ2-3; 8 bases are a match to TRBD2. Germline assignment: CDR1 SQVTM and CDR2 ANQGSEA. The CDR3 length is 14 residues. J gave up 0 bases and V 4 bases, and 3 bases lay outside the gene matches. The CDR3 nucleotides are TGCAGCGTTGTATTAGCGGGGAGCACAGATACGCAGTATTTT. This sequence encodes CSVVLAGSTDTQYF.

This sequence joins TRBV2 and TRBJ2-5; D might be TRBD2 (6 bases). The germline V gene has CDR1 SNHLY and CDR2 FYNNEI. This CDR3 has 13 residues. V was trimmed by 3 bases and J by 5 bases, leaving 10 bases between them. This CDR3 is CASSEGGVETQYF. CDR3 nucleotides: TGTGCCAGCAGTGAGGGGGGAGTGGAGACCCAGTACTTC.

The rearrangement uses TRBV5-6 and TRBJ2-1; 10 nucleotides align to TRBD2. The CDR3 is made up of 16 amino acids. Germline trimming cut 4 bases from V and 7 bases from J; bases unmatched to any gene: 11. Germline CDR1 reads SGHDT; CDR2 reads YYEEEE. The CDR3 protein is CASSGVSGRAGNEQFF. The CDR3 DNA reads as TGTGCCAGCAGCGGCGTGAGCGGGAGGGCGGGGAATGAGCAGTTCTTC.

V gene TRBV5-1 combines with J gene TRBJ2-1, with D tentatively TRBD2 (6 bases). Germline V CDR1 and CDR2: SGHRS, YFSETQ. The germline V and J ends were trimmed by 4 bases and 10 bases, with 21 bases remaining between them. The CDR3 has 15 amino acids. The CDR3 DNA follows: TGCGCCAGCAGCCCTCCCCGGACGGGAGTGGACGAGCAGTTCTTC. Translation gives CASSPPRTGVDEQFF.

This sequence joins TRBV7-3 and TRBJ2-5; 12 bases are a match to TRBD2. This CDR3 comprises 15 residues. Germline V lookup: CDR1 SGHTA, CDR2 FQGTGA. V shed 5 bases, J shed 5 bases, and the junction held 6 bases outside the gene matches. The CDR3 sequence is CASSASGRAWETQYF. CDR3 in DNA: TGTGCCAGCAGCGCTAGCGGGAGGGCCTGGGAGACCCAGTACTTC. The full variable domain, in which reference TRBV7-3 and TRBJ2-5 provide the parts outside the CDR3, is GAGVSQTPSNKVTEKGKYVELRCDPISGHTALYWYRQSLGQGPEFLIYFQGTGAADDSGLPNDRFFAVRPEGSVSTLKIQRTERGDSAVYLCASSASGRAWETQYFGPGTRLLVL.